These 32 T cell receptor beta chains were sequenced from one sample in a study of identical twins. Each CDR3 protein is one row after TCRdb ran MiXCR on the 5' RACE reads. This sample has about 470,000 distinct CDR3 sequences, with roughly 26% found just once. The same sample was also used in a study of T cells expressing NK-cell markers.

Material: CD4+ T cells sorted from blood. The receptor set was obtained from a woman between 18 and 30 years old in good health.

In this sample, this clonotype turned up once. Written as DNA, the CDR3 is TGTGCCATCCGGACTAGCGGGGAGGGTGGTGAGCAGTTCTTC. It yields the protein CAIRTSGEGGEQFF. This chain connects TRBV10-3 to TRBJ2-1, with 12 bases that match TRBD2. The CDR3 is 14 residues long. Unmatched junction bases numbered 8, after V lost 8 bases and J lost 9 bases. The V gene's germline CDR1 is ENHRY and CDR2 SYGVKD.

The V and J genes are TRBV10-1 and TRBJ2-3; D gene ambiguous. The CDR3 runs 15 residues. CDR1 is WNHNN and CDR2 is SYGVQD in the germline V gene (reference sequence). Trimming pared 6 bases from V and 0 bases from J, leaving 13 bases between. The CDR3 loop reads CASSRTEKSTDTQYF. The DNA of the CDR3 is TGCGCCAGCAGCCGGACGGAAAAGAGCACAGATACGCAGTATTTT.

The chain recombines TRBV20-1 with TRBJ2-2; 8 nucleotides align to TRBD2. J was trimmed by 1 base and V by 3 bases; bases with no gene match: 10. This CDR3 contains 17 residues. The germline CDR1 and CDR2 sequences are DFQATT and SNEGSKA (reference sequence). The CDR3 bases are TGCAGTGCTAGTGGGGTGGGAGCGGGGGAGAACACCGGGGAGCTGTTTTTT. Residues: CSASGVGAGENTGELFF.

The chain uses TRBV6-2 or TRBV6-3 and TRBJ1-1, with D uncertain. Germline-derived CDR1 and CDR2 are MNHEY and SVGEGT. Between the trimmed V and J ends, which lost 7 bases and 1 base, there was a span of 10 bases. This CDR3 is 13 amino acids long. For the CDR3, the DNA is TGTGCCAGCATTGTTTACCCGAACACTGAAGCTTTCTTT. Translation gives CASIVYPNTEAFF.

The V call is TRBV7-2, the J call TRBJ2-3; D may be TRBD1 (5 bases). V was trimmed by 2 bases and J by 7 bases, leaving 13 bases between them. CDR1 and CDR2 from the germline V gene are SGHTA and FQGNSA. This CDR3 comprises 14 residues. CDR3 bases: TGTGCCAGCAGCTTAATGGGATCAGGGCATACGCAGTATTTT. The encoded protein is CASSLMGSGHTQYF.

There are many counts of this clonotype. The chain combines TRBV6-2 or TRBV6-3 with TRBJ1-2, with a weak D call TRBD1 (5 bases). The CDR3 is 13 residues long. V dropped 6 bases and J dropped 2 bases, with 10 bases sitting between them. CDR1 is MNHEY, CDR2 SVGEGT, per germline. CDR3 protein: CASSQRTNYGYTF. In DNA, the CDR3 is TGTGCCAGCAGCCAGAGGACAAACTATGGCTACACCTTC.

This clonotype was counted only a few times. Here the CDR3 DNA reads TGTGCCAGCAGTCCCGACACGGGTTACGAGCAGTACTTC. Its protein product is CASSPDTGYEQYF. J is TRBJ2-7 and V is TRBV6-1; D is unresolved. The germline gives CDR1 MNHNS, CDR2 SASEGT. Trimming left V 5 bases short and J 4 bases short, with 12 bases between. The CDR3 length is 13 residues.

In nucleotides, the CDR3 is TGCGCCAGCAGCCAAGACAGGGCCCTGGGGAAGACCCAGTACTTC. This translates into CASSQDRALGKTQYF. The chain carries TRBV4-3 and TRBJ2-5, with D tentatively TRBD1 (5 bases). Germline V gene data show CDR1 as LGHNA and CDR2 as YSLEER. Trimming removed 0 bases from V and 6 bases from J, with 14 bases in between. The CDR3 extends over 15 amino acids.

This clonotype was counted a few times. The chain has TRBV20-1 and TRBJ2-7; D is tentatively TRBD1 or TRBD2 (6 bases each). The CDR3 is made up of 13 amino acids. Germline CDR1 and CDR2: DFQATT and SNEGSKA (reference sequence). Trimming left V 3 bases short and J 7 bases short, with 16 bases between. CDR3 DNA sequence: TGCAGTGCTAGGCCCGGGGGCAAGGAAGAGCAGTACTTC. Translating it yields CSARPGGKEEQYF.

The rearrangement links TRBV4-3 to TRBJ2-7, with 10 bases that match TRBD1. V lost 4 bases and J lost 4; bases outside the gene matches: 7. Germline V gene lookup returns CDR1 LGHNA and CDR2 YSLEER. There are 15 residues in the CDR3. The CDR3 region has the DNA TGCGCCAGCAGCCCATCCGGGACAGGGGTTTACGAGCAGTACTTC. Encoded protein: CASSPSGTGVYEQYF.

This chain connects TRBV7-2 to TRBJ1-5; weak D call: TRBD1 (6 bases). This CDR3 comprises 15 residues. Trimming took off 2 bases at V and 5 bases at J, with 13 bases between the two ends. The germline CDR1 and CDR2 sequences are SGHTA and FQGNSA. The CDR3 here is CASSLFLGQYQPQHF. For the CDR3, the DNA is TGTGCCAGCAGCTTATTTCTGGGACAATATCAGCCCCAGCATTTT.

V is TRBV20-1 and J is TRBJ2-1; the D is unclear. The CDR3 covers 14 residues. The V and J ends lost 5 bases and 8 bases respectively, with 19 bases between them. Germline V gene sequence: CDR1 DFQATT, CDR2 SNEGSKA (reference sequence). CDR3 in amino acids: CSAGGIVRADEQFF. Here the CDR3 DNA reads TGCAGTGCTGGTGGAATAGTTAGAGCCGATGAGCAGTTCTTC.

The J gene is TRBJ1-1, the V gene TRBV4-3; D call uncertain. Trimming took 2 bases from V and 0 from J, leaving 10 bases between them. The length of the CDR3 is 15 residues. Germline lookup yields CDR1 LGHNA and CDR2 YSLEER. In nucleotides, the CDR3 is TGCGCCAGCAGCCAATTTTCAGTCATGAACACTGAAGCTTTCTTT. Translated: CASSQFSVMNTEAFF.

The chain joins TRBV11-3 to TRBJ1-2, with D maybe TRBD1 (6 bases). The CDR3 is 13 residues long. Trimming cost V 0 bases and J 6 bases, with 8 bases left between them. Per germline, CDR1 SGHNT and CDR2 YENEEA. This CDR3 reads CASSLEGGHGYTF. The CDR3 DNA reads TGTGCCAGCAGCTTAGAAGGGGGTCATGGCTACACCTTC.

This clonotype turned up a few times. This chain connects TRBV3-1 to TRBJ2-4; D is unclear. Germline CDR1 and CDR2: LGHDT and YNNKEL (reference sequence). V was pared by 2 bases and J by 13 bases, with 12 bases between. CDR3 length: 12 residues. CDR3 nucleotides: TGTGCCAGCAGCCAAAATTCGGTTCGGCAGTACTTC. Translated: CASSQNSVRQYF.

This clonotype has just a few counts. The chain recombines TRBV6-1 with TRBJ2-7; 8 nucleotides agree with TRBD2. Germline V gene data show CDR1 as MNHNS and CDR2 as SASEGT. This CDR3 has 13 residues. The ends lost 6 bases at V and 9 bases at J; junction bases unmatched: 10. The CDR3, as DNA: TGTGCCAGCAGCCAAGGGGGACTAGTCGCGCAGTACTTC. It is translated as CASSQGGLVAQYF.

This clonotype was observed a handful of times. The V and J genes are TRBV10-3 and TRBJ2-3; D is possibly TRBD2 (5 bases). The V and J ends lost 10 bases and 2 bases respectively, with 19 bases between them. CDR1 is ENHRY and CDR2 is SYGVKD in the germline V gene. The CDR3 covers 15 residues. The CDR3 loop is CATQPLARDTDTQYF. The CDR3 DNA sequence: TGTGCCACCCAGCCCCTAGCAAGGGACACAGATACGCAGTATTTT.

In DNA form, the CDR3 reads TGTGCCAGCAGCGCCGACTCGAGGGGGATGCGACAGGGGGCTACGGAGACCCAGTACTTC. Amino acid sequence: CASSADSRGMRQGATETQYF. The chain links TRBV9 to TRBJ2-5; 10 positions match TRBD1. The germline V gene has CDR1 SGDLS and CDR2 YYNGEE. J gave up 5 bases and V 3 bases, and 22 bases lay outside the gene matches. The CDR3 runs to 20 residues.

This clonotype has a handful of counts. This chain joins TRBV4-3 and TRBJ2-3, with 9 bases identical to TRBD2. This CDR3 has 16 residues. Per the germline V gene, CDR1 is LGHNA and CDR2 is YSLEER. J lost 4 bases, V lost 0 bases, and 5 bases had no gene match. The CDR3 DNA reads as TGCGCCAGCAGCCAAGACTTAGCGGGAGCGGCAGATACGCAGTATTTT. It yields the protein CASSQDLAGAADTQYF.

This clonotype was found many times. The CDR3 protein is CASSSTTSGSTDTQYF. The DNA for the CDR3 is TGCGCCAGCAGCTCCACCACTAGCGGGAGCACAGATACGCAGTATTTT. The chain has TRBV5-1 and TRBJ2-3; TRBD2 matches at 9 bases. CDR3 size: 16 residues. Germline V gene lookup returns CDR1 SGHRS and CDR2 YFSETQ. Trimming removed 3 bases from V and 0 bases from J; junction bases left unmatched: 5.

The chain links TRBV6-5 to TRBJ2-7, with 8 positions matching TRBD1. The CDR3 extends over 15 amino acids. The V segment lost 4 bases and the J segment 4 bases; nucleotides outside the gene matches: 9. Per the germline V gene, CDR1 is MNHEY and CDR2 is SVGAGI. Here the CDR3 DNA reads TGTGCCAGCAGTTCTCCAGGGGGCCGGTGGTACGAGCAGTACTTC. This codes for CASSSPGGRWYEQYF.

This clonotype was recorded many times. The rearrangement uses TRBV4-3 and TRBJ1-1; TRBD1 agrees at 8 bases. V gave up 3 bases and J gave up 6 bases; unmatched junction bases: 6. CDR3 size: 14 residues. Germline loops: CDR1 LGHNA, CDR2 YSLEER. CDR3 loop: CASSHLDRASEAFF. DNA for the CDR3: TGCGCCAGCAGCCACTTGGACAGGGCCTCTGAAGCTTTCTTT.

The V and J genes are TRBV15 and TRBJ2-6, with D possibly called TRBD1 or TRBD2 (5 bases each). CDR3 size: 17 residues. Trimming left V 5 bases short and J 0 bases short, with 14 bases between. Germline V gives CDR1 LNHNV, CDR2 YYDKDF (reference sequence). The DNA of the CDR3 is TGTGCCACCAGCGGGGGTGTTGGGAGCTCTGGGGCCAACGTCCTGACTTTC. Translating it yields CATSGGVGSSGANVLTF.

This clonotype has only a few counts. The rearrangement links TRBV7-9 to TRBJ2-7; D is undetermined. The CDR3 is made up of 12 amino acids. V was shortened by 6 bases and J by 7 bases, with 13 bases between the two germline ends. CDR1 SEHNR and CDR2 FQNEAQ come from the germline V gene (reference sequence). The CDR3 DNA reads TGTGCCAGCAGTCAAACAACGTGGGAGCAGTACTTC. It codes for CASSQTTWEQYF.

V and J are TRBV20-1 and TRBJ1-6; TRBD1 matches 12 bases. Per the germline V gene, CDR1 is DFQATT and CDR2 is SNEGSKA (reference sequence). After removal of 5 bases from V and 10 bases from J, the junction contained 6 bases not matched to a gene. The CDR3 consists of 14 residues. The CDR3 nucleotides read TGCAGTGCTGCGGGACAGGGGGCTACATCACCCCTCCACTTT. Translated, it gives CSAAGQGATSPLHF.

This clonotype occurred a few times. The V call is TRBV6-1, the J call TRBJ2-7; D unresolved. Germline V gives CDR1 MNHNS, CDR2 SASEGT. The CDR3 has 12 amino acids. V lost 2 bases to trimming and J lost 3 bases, with 5 bases between them. The CDR3 loop reads CASSELGYEQYF. DNA for the CDR3: TGTGCCAGCAGTGAATTGGGCTACGAGCAGTACTTC.

This clonotype was seen a few times. The CDR3 loop reads CASRPGSGDNEQFF. In nucleotides, the CDR3 is TGCGCCAGCAGGCCTGGGAGCGGGGACAATGAGCAGTTCTTC. The gene calls are TRBV5-1 and TRBJ2-1; 7 bases match TRBD2. V lost 5 bases and J lost 5; bases outside the gene matches: 7. The CDR3 consists of 14 residues. CDR1 and CDR2 (germline): SGHRS, YFSETQ.

V is TRBV7-9 and J is TRBJ2-1; perhaps TRBD2 as D (5 bases). Germline values: CDR1 SEHNR, CDR2 FQNEAQ (reference sequence). The CDR3 covers 16 residues. The germline V and J ends were trimmed by 6 bases and 0 bases, with 15 bases remaining between them. The DNA for the CDR3 is TGTGCCAGCAGTCCTCCCCGAGGGAGCTCCTACAATGAGCAGTTCTTC. Translation: CASSPPRGSSYNEQFF.

This clonotype has more than one count but fewer than ten. This CDR3 reads CASSSRTPGANVLTF. In nucleotides, the CDR3 is TGTGCCAGCAGTTCACGGACTCCCGGGGCCAACGTCCTGACTTTC. The chain uses TRBV12-3 or TRBV12-4 and TRBJ2-6; maybe TRBD2 (5 bases). The CDR3 sequence is 15 residues long. Trimming took off 4 bases at V and 4 bases at J, with 11 bases between the two ends.

This clonotype occurred a few times. This rearrangement joins TRBV12-3 or TRBV12-4 to TRBJ1-4; perhaps TRBD1 as D (5 bases). V was trimmed by 5 bases and J by 0 bases, leaving 7 bases between them. The CDR3 has 14 amino acids. The CDR3, as DNA: TGTGCCAGCAGTCCACAGGCAACTAATGAAAAACTGTTTTTT. It encodes CASSPQATNEKLFF.

This clonotype was counted between two and nine times. The rearrangement links TRBV5-1 to TRBJ2-5; weak D call: TRBD1 (5 bases). Per the germline V gene, CDR1 is SGHRS and CDR2 is YFSETQ. The CDR3 runs 16 residues. The ends were cut back, 0 bases at V and 4 bases at J, with 16 bases in the middle. The CDR3 coding sequence is TGCGCCAGCAGCTTGGGGATTGCTCAGGGTGGAGAGACCCAGTACTTC. This codes for CASSLGIAQGGETQYF.

This clonotype has only a few counts. CDR3 protein: CASSQDSAGGRSGFF. In DNA form, the CDR3 reads TGTGCCAGCAGCCAAGATTCAGCGGGGGGGCGATCCGGGTTCTTC. The V gene is TRBV3-1, the J gene TRBJ2-1, with 10 bases that match TRBD2. This CDR3 has 15 amino acids. Germline trimming cut 0 bases from V and 15 bases from J; bases unmatched to any gene: 11. The V gene's germline CDR1 is LGHDT and CDR2 YNNKEL (reference sequence).